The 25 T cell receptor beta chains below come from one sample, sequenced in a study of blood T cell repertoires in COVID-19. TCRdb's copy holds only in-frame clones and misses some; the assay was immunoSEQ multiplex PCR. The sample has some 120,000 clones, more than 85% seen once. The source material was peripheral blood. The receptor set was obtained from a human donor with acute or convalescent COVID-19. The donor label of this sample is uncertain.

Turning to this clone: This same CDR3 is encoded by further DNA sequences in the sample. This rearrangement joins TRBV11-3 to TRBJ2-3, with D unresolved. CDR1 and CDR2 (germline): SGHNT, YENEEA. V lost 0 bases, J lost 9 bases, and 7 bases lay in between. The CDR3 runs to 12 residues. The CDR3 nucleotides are TGTGCCAGCAGCTTAGATCCCTCCACGCAGTATTTT. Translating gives CASSLDPSTQYF.

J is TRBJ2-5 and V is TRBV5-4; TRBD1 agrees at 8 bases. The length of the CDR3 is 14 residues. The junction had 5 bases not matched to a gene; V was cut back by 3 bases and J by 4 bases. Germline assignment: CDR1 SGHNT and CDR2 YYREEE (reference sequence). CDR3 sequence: CASSSPRGPETQYF. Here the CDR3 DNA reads TGTGCCAGCAGCTCACCCAGGGGGCCAGAGACCCAGTACTTC.

CDR3 bases: TGTGCCAGCAAGGAGGGCAGGGAAGAATCTTCACCCCTCCACTTT. It yields the protein CASKEGREESSPLHF. This rearrangement joins TRBV6-5 to TRBJ1-6, with D possibly matching TRBD1 (5 bases). The CDR3 spans 15 residues. Germline assignment: CDR1 MNHEY and CDR2 SVGAGI. Trimming stripped 7 bases from V and 9 bases from J, with 19 bases between.

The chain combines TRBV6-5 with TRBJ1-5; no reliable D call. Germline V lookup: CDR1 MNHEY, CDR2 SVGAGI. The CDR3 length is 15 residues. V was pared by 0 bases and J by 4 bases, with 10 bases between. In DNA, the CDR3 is TGTGCCAGCAGTTACTCTGGACTTTCGAATCAGCCCCAGCATTTT. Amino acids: CASSYSGLSNQPQHF.

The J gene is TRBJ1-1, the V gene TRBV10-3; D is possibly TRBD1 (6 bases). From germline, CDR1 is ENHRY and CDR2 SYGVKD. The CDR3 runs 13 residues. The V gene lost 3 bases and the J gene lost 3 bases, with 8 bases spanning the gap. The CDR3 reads CAISDEGDTEAFF. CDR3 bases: TGTGCCATCAGTGATGAGGGGGACACTGAAGCTTTCTTT.

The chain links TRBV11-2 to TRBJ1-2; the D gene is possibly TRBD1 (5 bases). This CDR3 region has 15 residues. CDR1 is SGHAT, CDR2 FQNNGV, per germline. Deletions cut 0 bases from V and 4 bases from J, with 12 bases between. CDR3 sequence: CASSLERAGPYGYTF. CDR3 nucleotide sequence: TGTGCCAGCAGCTTAGAACGGGCAGGGCCCTATGGCTACACCTTC.

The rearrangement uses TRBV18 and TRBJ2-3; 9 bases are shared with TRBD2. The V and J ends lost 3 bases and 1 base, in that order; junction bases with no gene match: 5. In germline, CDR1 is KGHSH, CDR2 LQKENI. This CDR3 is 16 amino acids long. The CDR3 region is CASSPAAGGGTDTQYF. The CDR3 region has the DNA TGTGCCAGCTCACCGGCCGCGGGGGGGGGCACAGATACGCAGTATTTT.

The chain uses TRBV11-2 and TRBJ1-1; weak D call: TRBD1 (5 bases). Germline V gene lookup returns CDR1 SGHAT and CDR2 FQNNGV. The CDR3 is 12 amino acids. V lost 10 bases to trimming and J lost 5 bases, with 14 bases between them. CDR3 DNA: TGTGCCACCCACACCTACAGGACTGAAGCTTTCTTT. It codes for CATHTYRTEAFF.

CDR3 bases: TGTGCCAGTAGTTCCCCCCTGGGACTAGCGGGGGTAAGGGTCAATGAGCAGTTCTTC. It specifies CASSSPLGLAGVRVNEQFF. J is TRBJ2-1 and V is TRBV19, with 14 positions matching TRBD2. Losses at the gene ends were 5 bases for V and 6 bases for J; bases not matched to a gene: 15. Germline lookup yields CDR1 LNHDA and CDR2 SQIVND (reference sequence). CDR3 length equals 19 residues.

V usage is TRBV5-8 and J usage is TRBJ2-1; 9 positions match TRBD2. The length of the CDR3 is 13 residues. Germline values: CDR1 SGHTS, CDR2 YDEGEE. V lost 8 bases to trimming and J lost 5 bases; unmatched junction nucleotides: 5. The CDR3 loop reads CARSGRNDNEQFF. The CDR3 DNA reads TGTGCCAGAAGCGGGAGGAACGACAATGAGCAGTTCTTC.

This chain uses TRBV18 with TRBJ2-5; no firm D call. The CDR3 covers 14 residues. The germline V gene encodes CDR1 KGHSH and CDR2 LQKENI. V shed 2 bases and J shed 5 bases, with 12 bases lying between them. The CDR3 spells CASSPFEQLETQYF. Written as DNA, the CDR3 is TGTGCCAGCTCACCATTTGAACAGCTGGAGACCCAGTACTTC.

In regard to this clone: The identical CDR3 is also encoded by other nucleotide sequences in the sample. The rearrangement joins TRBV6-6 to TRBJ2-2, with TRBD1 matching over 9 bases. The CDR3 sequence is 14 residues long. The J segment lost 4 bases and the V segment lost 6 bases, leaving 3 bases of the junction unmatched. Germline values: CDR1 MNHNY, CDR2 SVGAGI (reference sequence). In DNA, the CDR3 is TGTGCCAGCAGAACGACAGGGGGCACCGGGGAGCTGTTTTTT. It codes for CASRTTGGTGELFF.

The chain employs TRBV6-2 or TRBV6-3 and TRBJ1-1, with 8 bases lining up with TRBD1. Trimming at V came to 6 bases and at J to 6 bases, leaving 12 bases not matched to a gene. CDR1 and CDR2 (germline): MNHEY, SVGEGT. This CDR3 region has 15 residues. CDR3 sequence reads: CASSPGQGRTAEAFF. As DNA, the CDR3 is TGTGCCAGCAGCCCTGGACAGGGTAGAACAGCTGAAGCTTTCTTT.

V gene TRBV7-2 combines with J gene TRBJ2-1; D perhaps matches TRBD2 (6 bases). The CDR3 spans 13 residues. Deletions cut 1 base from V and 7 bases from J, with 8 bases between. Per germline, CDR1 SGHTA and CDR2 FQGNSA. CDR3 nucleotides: TGTGCCAGCAGCTTAGGGAGGGCAAATGAGCAGTTCTTC. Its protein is CASSLGRANEQFF. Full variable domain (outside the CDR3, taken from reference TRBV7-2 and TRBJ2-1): GAGVSQSPSNKVTEKGKDVELRCDPISGHTALYWYRQSLGQGLEFLIYFQGNSAPDKSGLPSDRFSAERTGGSVSTLTIQRTQQEDSAVYLCASSLGRANEQFFGPGTRLTVL.

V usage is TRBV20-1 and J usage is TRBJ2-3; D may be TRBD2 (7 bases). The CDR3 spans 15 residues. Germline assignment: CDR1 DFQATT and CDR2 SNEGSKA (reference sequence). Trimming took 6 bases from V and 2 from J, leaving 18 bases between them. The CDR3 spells CSASPTGLVTDTQYF. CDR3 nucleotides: TGCAGTGCCAGTCCGACAGGACTAGTCACAGATACGCAGTATTTT.

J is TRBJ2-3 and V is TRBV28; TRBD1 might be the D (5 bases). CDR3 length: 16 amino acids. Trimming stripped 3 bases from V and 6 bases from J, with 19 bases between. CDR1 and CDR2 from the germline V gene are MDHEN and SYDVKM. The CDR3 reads CASSFGALRSLDTQYF. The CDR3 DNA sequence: TGTGCCAGCAGTTTTGGGGCCCTCCGGTCGTTGGATACGCAGTATTTT.

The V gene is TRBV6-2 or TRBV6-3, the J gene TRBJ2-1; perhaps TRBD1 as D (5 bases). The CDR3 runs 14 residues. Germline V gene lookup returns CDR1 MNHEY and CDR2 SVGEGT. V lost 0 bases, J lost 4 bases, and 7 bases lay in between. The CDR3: CASSYSGQYNEQFF. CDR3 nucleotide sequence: TGTGCCAGCAGTTACTCGGGGCAGTACAATGAGCAGTTCTTC.

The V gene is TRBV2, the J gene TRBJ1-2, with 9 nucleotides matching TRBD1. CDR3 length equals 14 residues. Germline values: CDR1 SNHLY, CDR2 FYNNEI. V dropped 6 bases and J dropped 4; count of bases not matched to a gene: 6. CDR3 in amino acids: CASSLQGAVYGYTF. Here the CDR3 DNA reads TGTGCCAGCAGCTTACAGGGGGCTGTCTATGGCTACACCTTC.

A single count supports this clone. The CDR3 region has the DNA TGTGCCAGCAGTTTACAGGGGGCCAATGAAAAACTGTTTTTT. Amino acid sequence: CASSLQGANEKLFF. V usage is TRBV27 and J usage is TRBJ1-4; 8 bases fit TRBD1. J was trimmed by 5 bases and V by 2 bases; bases with no gene match: 1. This CDR3 region has 14 residues. Germline V lookup: CDR1 MNHEY, CDR2 SMNVEV (reference sequence). The full variable domain, in which reference TRBV27 and TRBJ1-4 provide the parts outside the CDR3, is EAQVTQNPRYLITVTGKKLTVTCSQNMNHEYMSWYRQDPGLGLRQIYYSMNVEVTDKGDVPEGYKVSRKEKRNFPLILESPSPNQTSLYFCASSLQGANEKLFFGSGTQLSVL.

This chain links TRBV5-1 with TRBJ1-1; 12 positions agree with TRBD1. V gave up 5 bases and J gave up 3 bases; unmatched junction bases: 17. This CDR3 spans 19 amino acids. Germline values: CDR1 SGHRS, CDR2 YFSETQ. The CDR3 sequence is CASSRDPPGQGASDTEAFF. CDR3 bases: TGCGCCAGCAGTAGGGACCCACCGGGACAGGGGGCGTCGGACACTGAAGCTTTCTTT.

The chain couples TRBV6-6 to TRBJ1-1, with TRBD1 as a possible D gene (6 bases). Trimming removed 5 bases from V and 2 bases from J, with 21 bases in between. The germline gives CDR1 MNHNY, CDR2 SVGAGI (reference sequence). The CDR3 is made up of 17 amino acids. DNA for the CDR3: TGTGCCAGCAGTCCTCCGCCGCACAGGGAGGGAAACACTGAAGCTTTCTTT. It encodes CASSPPPHREGNTEAFF.

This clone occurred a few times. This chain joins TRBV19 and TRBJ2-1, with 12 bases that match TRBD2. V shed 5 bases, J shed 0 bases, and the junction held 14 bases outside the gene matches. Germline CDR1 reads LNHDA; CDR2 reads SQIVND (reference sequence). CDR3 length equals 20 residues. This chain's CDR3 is CASSVFPGLAGGVSYNEQFF. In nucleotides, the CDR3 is TGTGCCAGTAGTGTCTTCCCGGGTCTAGCGGGAGGGGTCTCCTACAATGAGCAGTTCTTC. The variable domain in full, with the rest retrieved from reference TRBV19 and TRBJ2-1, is DGGITQSPKYLFRKEGQNVTLSCEQNLNHDAMYWYRQDPGQGLRLIYYSQIVNDFQKGDIAEGYSVSREKKESFPLTVTSAQKNPTAFYLCASSVFPGLAGGVSYNEQFFGPGTRLTVL.

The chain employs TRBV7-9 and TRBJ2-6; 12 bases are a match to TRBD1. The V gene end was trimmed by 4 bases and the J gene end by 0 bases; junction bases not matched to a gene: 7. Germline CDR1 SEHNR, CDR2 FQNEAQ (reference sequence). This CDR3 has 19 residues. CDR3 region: CASSSGQGAFFSGANVLTF. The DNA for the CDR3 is TGTGCCAGCAGCTCGGGACAGGGGGCGTTTTTCTCTGGGGCCAACGTCCTGACTTTC.

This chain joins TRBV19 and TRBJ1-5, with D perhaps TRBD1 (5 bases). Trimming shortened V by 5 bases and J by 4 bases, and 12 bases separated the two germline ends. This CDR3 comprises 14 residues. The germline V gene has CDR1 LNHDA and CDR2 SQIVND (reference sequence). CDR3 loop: CASSGAVANQPQHF. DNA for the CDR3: TGTGCCAGTAGTGGGGCAGTAGCAAATCAGCCCCAGCATTTT.

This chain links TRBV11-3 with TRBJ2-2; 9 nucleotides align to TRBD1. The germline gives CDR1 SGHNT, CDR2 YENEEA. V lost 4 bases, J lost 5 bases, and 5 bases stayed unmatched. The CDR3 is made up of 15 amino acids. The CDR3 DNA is TGTGCCAGCAGCTCACAGGGGGCTCTAACCGGGGAGCTGTTTTTT. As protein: CASSSQGALTGELFF. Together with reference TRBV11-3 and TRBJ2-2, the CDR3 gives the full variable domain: EAGVVQSPRYKIIEKKQPVAFWCNPISGHNTLYWYLQNLGQGPELLIRYENEEAVDDSQLPKDRFSAERLKGVDSTLKIQPAELGDSAVYLCASSSQGALTGELFFGEGSRLTVL.